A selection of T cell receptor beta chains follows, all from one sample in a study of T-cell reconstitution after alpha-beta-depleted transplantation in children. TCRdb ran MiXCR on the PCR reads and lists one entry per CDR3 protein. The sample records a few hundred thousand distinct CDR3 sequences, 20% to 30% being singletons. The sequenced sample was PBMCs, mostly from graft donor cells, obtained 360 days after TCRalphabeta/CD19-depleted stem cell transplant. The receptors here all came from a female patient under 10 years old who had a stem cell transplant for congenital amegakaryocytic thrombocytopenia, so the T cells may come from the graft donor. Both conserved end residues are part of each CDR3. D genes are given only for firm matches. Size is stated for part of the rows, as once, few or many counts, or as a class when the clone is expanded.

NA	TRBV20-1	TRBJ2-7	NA	TGCAGTGCTAGCTCGGGGTCAGGCGGCCCCTACGAGCAGTACTTC	CSASSGSGGPYEQYF
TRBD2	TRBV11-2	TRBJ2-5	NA	TGTGCCAGCAGCCCCACCGGACTAGCGGGAGGATTCCAAGAGACCCAGTACTTC	CASSPTGLAGGFQETQYF
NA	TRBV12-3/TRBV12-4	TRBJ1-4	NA	TGTGCCAGCAGTACTCATGGGCTCAATGAAAAACTGTTTTTT	CASSTHGLNEKLFF
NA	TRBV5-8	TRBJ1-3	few	TGTGCTACCTGGGGCTATAGTTGGTCTGGAAACACCATATATTTT	CATWGYSWSGNTIYF
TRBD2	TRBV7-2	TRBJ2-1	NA	TGTGCCAGCAGCTTAGGTAGAGCGGGAGTTTCGTATGAGCAGTTCTTC	CASSLGRAGVSYEQFF
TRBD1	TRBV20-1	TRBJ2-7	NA	TGCAGTGGAAATGGGGACAGGGGTTTCGAGCAGTACTTC	CSGNGDRGFEQYF
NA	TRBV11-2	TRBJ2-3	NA	TGTGCCAGCAGCTACGACAGTCTTAGCACAGATACGCAGTATTTT	CASSYDSLSTDTQYF
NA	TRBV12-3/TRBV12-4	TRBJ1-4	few	TGTGCCAGCAGTTTAGCAGGCGACGGCAATGAAAAACTGTTTTTT	CASSLAGDGNEKLFF
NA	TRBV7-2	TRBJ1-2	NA	TGTGCCAGCAGCTTAAGTCAGACCACTAACTATGGCTACACCTTC	CASSLSQTTNYGYTF
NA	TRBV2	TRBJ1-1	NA	TGTGCCAGCAGTGTAGGCCGGGACACTGAAGCTTTCTTT	CASSVGRDTEAFF
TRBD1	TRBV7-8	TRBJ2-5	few	TGTGCCAGCAGCTACCCGGACAGGGGGCATTTGGAAGAGACCCAGTACTTC	CASSYPDRGHLEETQYF
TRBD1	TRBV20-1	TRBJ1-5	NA	TGCAGTGTTCCTTCGGGCAGGGGGCAATATAGCAATCAGCCCCAGCATTTT	CSVPSGRGQYSNQPQHF
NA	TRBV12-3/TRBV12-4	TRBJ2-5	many	TGTGCCAGCAGCCACCTACAGGGAGGAGAGACCCAGTACTTC	CASSHLQGGETQYF
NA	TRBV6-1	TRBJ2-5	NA	TGTGCCAGCAGTGAAGTAGGGCCCCAAGAGACCCAGTACTTC	CASSEVGPQETQYF
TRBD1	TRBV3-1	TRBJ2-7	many	TGTGCCAGCAGAAGGACAGGGTACGAGCAGTACTTC	CASRRTGYEQYF
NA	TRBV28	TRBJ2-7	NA	TGTGCCAGCAGTGCAGACAGGTTCTACGAGCAGTACTTC	CASSADRFYEQYF
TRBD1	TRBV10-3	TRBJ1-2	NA	TGTGCCATTGCGGGACAGGGGGAATGGTATGGCTACACCTTC	CAIAGQGEWYGYTF
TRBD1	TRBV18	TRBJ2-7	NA	TGTGCCAGCTCAAGACAGGGGGCCTACGAGCAGTACTTC	CASSRQGAYEQYF
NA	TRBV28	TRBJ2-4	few	TGTGCCAGCAGTTTAACAAAATTAGCCAAAAACATTCAGTACTTC	CASSLTKLAKNIQYF
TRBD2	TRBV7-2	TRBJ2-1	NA	TGTGCCAGCAGAAGGGGGACTAGCGGGTCCAATGAGCAGTTCTTC	CASRRGTSGSNEQFF
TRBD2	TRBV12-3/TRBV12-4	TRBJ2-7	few	TGTGCCAGCAGTTCCTCGGTAGCGGGAGTGTTTGAGCAGTACTTC	CASSSSVAGVFEQYF
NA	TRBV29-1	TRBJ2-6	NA	TGCAGCGTTGAAGATTGGGGGGACGGGGCCAACGTCCTGACTTTC	CSVEDWGDGANVLTF
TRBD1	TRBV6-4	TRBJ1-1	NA	TGTGCCAGCAGTGACTCTTTAAAGGGACAGGGGGAGCAAAGTGAAGCTTTCTTT	CASSDSLKGQGEQSEAFF
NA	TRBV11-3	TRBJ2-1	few	TGTGCCAGCAGCGAAGGAACGGATGAGCAGTTCTTC	CASSEGTDEQFF
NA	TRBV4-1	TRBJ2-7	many	TGCGCCAGCAGCCCAAGGGGGGGACTTTCCTACGAGCAGTACTTC	CASSPRGGLSYEQYF
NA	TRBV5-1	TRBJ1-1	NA	TGCGCCAGCAGCCCGAACAGCGAGAACACTGAAGCTTTCTTT	CASSPNSENTEAFF
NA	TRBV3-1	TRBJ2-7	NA	TGTGCCAGCAGCCAAGGCCTGGGCCGCTTAGGGCAGTACTTC	CASSQGLGRLGQYF
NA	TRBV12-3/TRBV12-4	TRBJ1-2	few	TGTGCCAGCAGTCTGAACTCACAAAACTATGGCTACACCTTC	CASSLNSQNYGYTF
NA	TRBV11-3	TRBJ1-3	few	TGTGCCAGGGGCCGTTTTACAGGAAACACCATATATTTT	CARGRFTGNTIYF
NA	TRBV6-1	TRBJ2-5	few	TGTGCCAGCAGGGTGACACCGGGGGAGACCCAGTACTTC	CASRVTPGETQYF
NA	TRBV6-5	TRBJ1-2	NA	TGTGCCAGCAGTTACTCACGGCAATATGGCTACACCTTC	CASSYSRQYGYTF
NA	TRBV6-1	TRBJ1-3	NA	TGTGCCAGCAGTGAACGCTCTTACTCTGGAAACACCATATATTTT	CASSERSYSGNTIYF
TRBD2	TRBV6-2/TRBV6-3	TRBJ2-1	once	TGTGCCAGCAGCCCCCTAGCGGGACGGGTTTACAATGAGCAGTTCTTC	CASSPLAGRVYNEQFF
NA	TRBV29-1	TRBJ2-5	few	TGCAGCGTTGGAGCGCGGGGAGCCGGGGAGACCCAGTACTTC	CSVGARGAGETQYF
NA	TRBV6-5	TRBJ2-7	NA	TGTGCCAGCAGTTACAGGGCTAGCCTTTCCTACGAGCAGTACTTC	CASSYRASLSYEQYF
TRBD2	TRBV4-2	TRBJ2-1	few	TGTGCCAGCAGCCAAGACCGGGGGGACGGAAGAGACAATGAGCAGTTCTTC	CASSQDRGDGRDNEQFF
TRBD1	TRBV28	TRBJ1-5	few	TGTGCCAGCAGTAGCGCACAGGGGGTCGCTCAGCCCCAGCATTTT	CASSSAQGVAQPQHF
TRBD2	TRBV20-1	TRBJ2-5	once	TGCAGTGCTAGGTCGGCGGGGGTGATTGGAGAGACCCAGTACTTC	CSARSAGVIGETQYF
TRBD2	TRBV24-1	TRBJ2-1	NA	TGTGCCACCAGTGACCAGGGACTAGAGACCTACAATGAGCAGTTCTTC	CATSDQGLETYNEQFF
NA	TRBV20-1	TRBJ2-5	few	TGCAGTGCTAAGGCTAGCCTAGAGACCCAGTACTTC	CSAKASLETQYF
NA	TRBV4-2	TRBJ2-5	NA	TGTGCCAGCAGCCCAGATCTTAGCGTCGCTGGGGCGGAGACCCAGTACTTC	CASSPDLSVAGAETQYF
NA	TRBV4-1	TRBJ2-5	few	TGCGCCAGCAGCCGCCAGGGCACCCCCGGAGGGTCCCAGTACTTC	CASSRQGTPGGSQYF